Here is one T cell receptor (beta chain) with its context. Its antigen is undetermined. There are 16 residues in the CDR3. Germline V gene sequence: CDR1 MDHEN, CDR2 SYDVKM. Trimming cost V 1 base and J 3 bases, with 15 bases left between them. These data originate in a study of Ad26.COV2.S vaccination and SARS-CoV-2 variants. Study-wide results and limits: Substantial breadth in spike-specific CD8+ and CD4+ T cell responses was reportedly seen after vaccination. Participants in the vaccine arm had higher spike-specific TCR breadth; placebo recipients had lower. Total T cell responses may have been underestimated by the TCR breadth and depth analyses.

The assay was immunoSEQ multiplex PCR, and TCRdb's table has in-frame clones only and misses some. The sample records under 150,000 clones, more than 80% being singletons. The chain couples TRBV28 to TRBJ1-2; D is perhaps TRBD1 (6 bases). Here the sequenced sample was peripheral blood, taken after recovery from COVID-19. The sequence was obtained from a human donor who had recovered from COVID-19. The chain's CDR3 is CASSLSVSTGYYGYTF. DNA for the CDR3: TGTGCCAGCAGTTTATCCGTCTCGACAGGTTACTATGGCTACACCTTC.